Sequencing of this T cell receptor (beta chain) was carried out in a study of graft-versus-host responses after intestinal transplantation. Study-wide context: Every transplant recipient was induced with anti-thymocyte globulin, then maintained on tacrolimus and steroids for roughly 3 years. Points from the study as a whole: Those patients showing graft-donor T cell macrochimerism displayed high graft-versus-host to host-versus-graft clonal ratios in allografts. Recipient bone marrow held GvH clones, some seen earlier in ileum or blood. Maximum circulating GvH clone levels tracked with early post-transplant HvG decreases.

Worth noting for this clone: The antigen is not known.

Data came from immunoSEQ multiplex PCR; TCRdb stores just in-frame clones and leaves some out. The sample holds some 97,000 clones, roughly 87% seen once. This CDR3 contains 15 residues. The germline V gene has CDR1 MGHDK and CDR2 SYGVNS. V shed 2 bases and J 8 bases; nucleotides not matched to a gene: 8. The receptor was isolated from a human donor who was the organ donor for an intestinal transplant. The sample here was unstimulated CD4+ T cells sorted from spleen or lymph node cells, taken before transplant. The V gene is TRBV25-1, the J gene TRBJ2-4; 8 nucleotides agree with TRBD1. CDR3 sequence: CASSERGQGADIQYF. CDR3 coding DNA: TGTGCCAGCAGTGAACGCGGGCAGGGGGCGGACATTCAGTACTTC.